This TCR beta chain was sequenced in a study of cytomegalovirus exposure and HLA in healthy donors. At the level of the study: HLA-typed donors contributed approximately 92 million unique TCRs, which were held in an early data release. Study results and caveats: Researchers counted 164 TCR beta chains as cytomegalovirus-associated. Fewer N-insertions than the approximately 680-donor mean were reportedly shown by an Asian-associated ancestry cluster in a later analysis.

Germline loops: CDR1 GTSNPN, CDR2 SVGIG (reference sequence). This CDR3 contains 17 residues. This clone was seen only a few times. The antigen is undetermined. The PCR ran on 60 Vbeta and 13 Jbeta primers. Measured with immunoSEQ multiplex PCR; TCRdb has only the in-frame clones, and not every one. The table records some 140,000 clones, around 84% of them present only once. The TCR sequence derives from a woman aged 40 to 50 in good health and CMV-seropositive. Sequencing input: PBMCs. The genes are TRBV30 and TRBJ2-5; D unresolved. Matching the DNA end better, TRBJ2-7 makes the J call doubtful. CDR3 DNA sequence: TGTGCCTGGAGGGTCCCCCTCGGTGGAGCTTCCTCCTACGAGCAGTACTTC. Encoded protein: CAWRVPLGGASSYEQYF.